Below, 10 T cell receptor beta chains from the same sample are listed, as sequenced in a study of cytomegalovirus exposure and HLA in healthy donors. Vbeta (60) and Jbeta (13) primers were used in the PCR. Clones were sequenced by immunoSEQ multiplex PCR, and TCRdb holds only the in-frame ones, with some missing. The sample has 200,000 or so clones, about 80% seen once; the top ten hold around 1.8%. Sequencing was carried out using PBMCs. Receptors were obtained from a man aged 18 to 35 in good health and CMV-seronegative.

V is TRBV5-1 and J is TRBJ1-1; D unclear. The V end lost 1 base, the J end lost 7 bases, and 17 bases lay between the germline ends. The CDR3 has 15 amino acids. Germline CDR1 and CDR2: SGHRS and YFSETQ. The CDR3 sequence: CASSLPHAAGVEAFF. The DNA of the CDR3 is TGCGCCAGCAGCTTGCCACACGCAGCCGGGGTTGAAGCTTTCTTT.

The rearrangement links TRBV30 to TRBJ2-7, with D unresolved. The germline V and J ends were trimmed by 0 bases and 6 bases, with 9 bases remaining between them. Germline CDR1 and CDR2: GTSNPN and SVGIG (reference sequence). CDR3 length: 12 amino acids. Written as DNA, the CDR3 is TGTGCCTGGAGTGTATCGGGTCTCGAGCAGTACTTC. It specifies CAWSVSGLEQYF.

This clone was seen more than once but under ten times. The chain joins TRBV6-7 to TRBJ2-7, with D unclear. TRBV6-7 is an open reading frame, and its role is uncertain. Trimming took off 0 bases at V and 0 bases at J, with 12 bases between the two ends. The CDR3 is 16 residues long. The CDR3 region has the DNA TGTGCCAGCAGTTACTCAATCGCCTATCGCTCCTACGAGCAGTACTTC. Translation gives CASSYSIAYRSYEQYF.

The V and J genes are TRBV2 and TRBJ1-2; D is perhaps TRBD1 (5 bases). The germline V gene has CDR1 SNHLY and CDR2 FYNNEI. Trimming stripped 6 bases from V and 3 bases from J, with 17 bases between. The CDR3 covers 15 residues. As DNA, the CDR3 is TGTGCCAGCAGCCACTCTGGGGCGGTCGACTATGGCTACACCTTC. Translated, it gives CASSHSGAVDYGYTF.

The chain carries TRBV28 and TRBJ2-3; tentative D call: TRBD1 (5 bases). The CDR3 is 14 amino acids. Germline CDR1 MDHEN, CDR2 SYDVKM. V was shortened by 3 bases and J by 6 bases, with 13 bases between the two germline ends. The CDR3 is CASSLSQGFDTQYF. CDR3 in DNA: TGTGCCAGCAGTTTGTCGCAGGGTTTTGATACGCAGTATTTT. Full variable domain (remainder filled in from reference TRBV28 and TRBJ2-3): DVKVTQSSRYLVKRTGEKVFLECVQDMDHENMFWYRQDPGLGLRLIYFSYDVKMKEKGDIPEGYSVSREKKERFSLILESASTNQTSMYLCASSLSQGFDTQYFGPGTRLTVL.

The chain links TRBV6-1 to TRBJ1-5; D possibly corresponds to TRBD1 (6 bases). The CDR3 loop spans 16 amino acids. The germline V gene has CDR1 MNHNS and CDR2 SASEGT. V shed 1 base and J shed 2 bases, with 12 bases lying between them. The CDR3 DNA is TGTGCCAGCAGTGAAGGGACAGTTTGGGGCAATCAGCCCCAGCATTTT. It specifies CASSEGTVWGNQPQHF.

This chain joins TRBV6-5 and TRBJ1-1, with 7 bases fitting TRBD1. Trimming at V came to 6 bases and at J to 3 bases, leaving 10 bases not matched to a gene. Germline V lookup: CDR1 MNHEY, CDR2 SVGAGI. The CDR3 is 15 residues long. DNA for the CDR3: TGTGCCAGCAGATACCGACAGGGAAAGGACACTGAAGCTTTCTTT. This translates into CASRYRQGKDTEAFF.

The chain joins TRBV5-8 to TRBJ1-6; the D is unclear. This CDR3 spans 12 amino acids. CDR1 SGHTS and CDR2 YDEGEE come from the germline V gene. V shed 4 bases and J shed 9 bases, with 8 bases lying between them. Here the CDR3 reads CASSNGRSPLHF. The CDR3 bases are TGTGCCAGCAGCAACGGTCGTTCACCCCTCCACTTT.

This chain connects TRBV19 to TRBJ2-5; 9 positions match TRBD1. CDR1 is LNHDA, CDR2 SQIVND, per germline (reference sequence). Trimming at V came to 7 bases and at J to 4 bases, leaving 10 bases not matched to a gene. This CDR3 contains 15 residues. CDR3: CASIPGQGGVETQYF. DNA of the CDR3: TGTGCCAGTATCCCGGGACAGGGAGGGGTAGAGACCCAGTACTTC. The variable domain in full, with the rest retrieved from reference TRBV19 and TRBJ2-5, is DGGITQSPKYLFRKEGQNVTLSCEQNLNHDAMYWYRQDPGQGLRLIYYSQIVNDFQKGDIAEGYSVSREKKESFPLTVTSAQKNPTAFYLCASIPGQGGVETQYFGPGTRLLVL.

The genes are TRBV30 and TRBJ1-4; no reliable D call. The CDR3 runs 11 residues. Trimming removed 3 bases at V and 15 bases at J, with 14 bases between. In germline, CDR1 is GTSNPN, CDR2 SVGIG (reference sequence). CDR3 coding DNA: TGTGCCTGGAGCCCCGGCGGAGGGTTGTTTTTT. It specifies CAWSPGGGLFF. Drawing the rest from reference TRBV30 and TRBJ1-4, the complete variable domain is SQTIHQWPATLVQPVGSPLSLECTVEGTSNPNLYWYRQAAGRGLQLLFYSVGIGQISSEVPQNLSASRPQDRQFILSSKKLLLSDSGFYLCAWSPGGGLFFGSGTQLSVL.